A few counts support the clone carrying this T cell receptor (beta chain). Its antigen remains unknown. The CDR3 consists of 17 residues. Trimming removed 5 bases from V and 4 bases from J; junction bases left unmatched: 12. From germline, CDR1 is SGHRS and CDR2 YFSETQ. The record originates from a study of T cells after yellow fever vaccination. Study-wide points: Clones that expanded after primary vaccination mostly reappeared after the booster (just over 95% CD4, approximately 87% CD8). Clonotypes appearing in both CD4 and CD8 compartments existed, and their share was small.

MiXCR was run by TCRdb on the 5' RACE reads, yielding one entry per CDR3 protein. The sample has over 300,000 distinct CDR3 sequences; about 6.9% are singletons. The chain joins TRBV5-1 to TRBJ2-6; 7 nucleotides match TRBD1. The clonotype comes from a man aged 18-30 years who received the YFV17D yellow fever vaccine. Source: PBMCs, taken about 41 days after the first yellow fever vaccination. The CDR3 protein is CASREPGTASGANVLTF. The DNA of the CDR3 is TGCGCCAGCAGGGAACCCGGGACAGCCTCCGGGGCCAACGTCCTGACTTTC. Full variable domain (outside the CDR3, taken from reference TRBV5-1 and TRBJ2-6): KAGVTQTPRYLIKTRGQQVTLSCSPISGHRSVSWYQQTPGQGLQFLFEYFSETQRNKGNFPGRFSGRQFSNSRSEMNVSTLELGDSALYLCASREPGTASGANVLTFGAGSRLTVL.